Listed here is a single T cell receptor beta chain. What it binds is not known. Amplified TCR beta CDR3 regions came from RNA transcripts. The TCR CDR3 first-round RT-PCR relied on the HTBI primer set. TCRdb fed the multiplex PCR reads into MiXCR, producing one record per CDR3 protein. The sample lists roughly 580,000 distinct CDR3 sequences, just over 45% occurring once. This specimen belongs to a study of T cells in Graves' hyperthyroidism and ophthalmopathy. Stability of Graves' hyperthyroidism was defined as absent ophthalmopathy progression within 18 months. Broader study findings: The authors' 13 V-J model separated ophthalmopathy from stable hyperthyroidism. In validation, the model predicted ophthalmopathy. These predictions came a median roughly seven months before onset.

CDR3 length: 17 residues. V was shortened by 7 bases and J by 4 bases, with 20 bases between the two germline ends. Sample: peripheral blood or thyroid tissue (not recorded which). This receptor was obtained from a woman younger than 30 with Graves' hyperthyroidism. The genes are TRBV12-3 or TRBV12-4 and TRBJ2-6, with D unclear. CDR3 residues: CASTARTFSWGANVLTF. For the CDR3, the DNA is TGTGCCAGCACGGCCCGGACGTTTTCTTGGGGGGCCAACGTCCTGACTTTC.